One sample yielded the 24 T cell receptor beta chains listed below, sequenced in a study of shared clonotypes between healthy human individuals. Sequencing used immunoSEQ multiplex PCR; TCRdb keeps in-frame clones, though not all of them. The table shows approximately 980,000 clones, with 76% occurring only once. Specimen: memory CD4+ T cells sorted from blood. Subset denoted: CD45RA-negative fraction. The origin of the receptors is a man younger than 35 in good health.

The V gene is TRBV28, the J gene TRBJ1-5, with D maybe TRBD1 (6 bases). V was cut by 8 bases and J by 5 bases, with 22 bases left in between. The germline gives CDR1 MDHEN, CDR2 SYDVKM. The CDR3 is 16 amino acids. In DNA, the CDR3 is TGTGCCAGCCTATCCCCGGGTCGGGGGGCATATCAGCCCCAGCATTTT. Residues: CASLSPGRGAYQPQHF.

The CDR3 loop reads CASIRDPGPSTDTQYF. The CDR3, as DNA: TGTGCCAGCATTCGTGACCCGGGGCCCAGCACAGATACGCAGTATTTT. The chain combines TRBV5-6 with TRBJ2-3; D might be TRBD1 or TRBD2, each matching 5 bases. This CDR3 has 16 residues. The germline V gene encodes CDR1 SGHDT and CDR2 YYEEEE. V shed 6 bases and J shed 0 bases, with 17 bases lying between them.

The chain links TRBV5-8 to TRBJ2-2; D not certain. Germline values: CDR1 SGHTS, CDR2 YDEGEE. The CDR3 has 15 amino acids. Deletions cut 4 bases from V and 5 bases from J, with 15 bases between. As DNA, the CDR3 is TGTGCCAGCAGCCCCGCTGGGATCACAACCGGGGAGCTGTTTTTT. Translated, it gives CASSPAGITTGELFF.

This clone turned up a few times. The chain joins TRBV28 to TRBJ2-5, with D possibly being TRBD1 or TRBD2 (5 bases each). Between the trimmed V and J ends, which lost 3 bases and 5 bases, there was a span of 10 bases. The CDR3 is 13 residues long. Germline CDR1 and CDR2: MDHEN and SYDVKM. CDR3 region: CASSFGWGETQYF. The CDR3 nucleotides are TGTGCCAGCAGTTTTGGGTGGGGGGAGACCCAGTACTTC.

This clone was picked up a small number of times. The rearrangement uses TRBV2 and TRBJ2-2, with a weak D call TRBD2 (5 bases). Germline V gene lookup returns CDR1 SNHLY and CDR2 FYNNEI. The V gene lost 4 bases and the J gene lost 10 bases, with 10 bases spanning the gap. This CDR3 has 12 amino acids. CDR3 nucleotides: TGTGCCAGCAGTGTACTAGGAGCGGAGCTGTTTTTT. This gives the protein CASSVLGAELFF.

In this sample, this clone turned up a few times. The rearrangement links TRBV2 to TRBJ2-4, with 9 nucleotides matching TRBD1. CDR3 size: 14 residues. V lost 8 bases and J lost 3; bases outside the gene matches: 5. Per germline, CDR1 SNHLY and CDR2 FYNNEI. The DNA for the CDR3 is TGTGCCAGCGGACCGGACAGGGGCAAAAACATTCAGTACTTC. Amino acids: CASGPDRGKNIQYF.

V and J are TRBV18 and TRBJ2-3; D is possibly TRBD1 or TRBD2 (5 bases each). The germline V gene encodes CDR1 KGHSH and CDR2 LQKENI. V gave up 8 bases and J gave up 2 bases, with 11 bases separating them. This CDR3 is built from 13 residues. The chain's CDR3 is CASRREITDTQYF. CDR3 coding DNA: TGTGCCAGCCGCAGGGAGATCACAGATACGCAGTATTTT. Filled out from reference TRBV18 and TRBJ2-3, the complete variable domain reads NAGVMQNPRHLVRRRGQEARLRCSPMKGHSHVYWYRQLPEEGLKFMVYLQKENIIDESGMPKERFSAEFPKEGPSILRIQQVVRGDSAAYFCASRREITDTQYFGPGTRLTVL.

The chain uses TRBV4-1 and TRBJ1-1, with TRBD1 matching 9 bases. There are 15 residues in the CDR3. The ends lost 1 base at V and 8 bases at J; junction bases unmatched: 8. Germline V gene sequence: CDR1 MGHRA, CDR2 YSYEKL. The DNA for the CDR3 is TGCGCCAGCAGCCAAGCCGGGACAGGGACTTCCGAAGCTTTCTTT. Translation: CASSQAGTGTSEAFF.

The CDR3 nucleotides read TGTGCCAGCAGTTCCGGACAGGGTCCCAATTCGGCCCAGTACTTC. Amino acids: CASSSGQGPNSAQYF. V usage is TRBV6-5 and J usage is TRBJ2-5, with 8 nucleotides matching TRBD1. Germline V lookup: CDR1 MNHEY, CDR2 SVGAGI. Losses at the gene ends were 4 bases for V and 9 bases for J; bases not matched to a gene: 13. The CDR3 spans 15 residues.

This clone was seen a few times. The rearrangement joins TRBV25-1 to TRBJ1-2; 7 bases agree with TRBD1. CDR1 MGHDK and CDR2 SYGVNS come from the germline V gene. With V trimmed by 8 bases and J by 3 bases, 6 bases remained unmatched. The CDR3 is 13 amino acids. The CDR3 reads CASVGQFDYGYTF. DNA for the CDR3: TGTGCCAGCGTGGGACAGTTTGACTATGGCTACACCTTC.

The chain is built from TRBV10-3 and TRBJ1-3; 12 bases are a match to TRBD1. This CDR3 is built from 17 residues. The V segment lost 10 bases and the J segment 2 bases; nucleotides outside the gene matches: 12. Looked up from germline, CDR1 is ENHRY and CDR2 is SYGVKD. The CDR3 loop is CATTLGTGGETGNTIYF. In nucleotides, the CDR3 is TGTGCCACGACTCTTGGGACAGGGGGCGAGACTGGAAACACCATATATTTT.

The chain carries TRBV6-1 and TRBJ1-1; D possibly corresponds to TRBD1 (6 bases). The length of the CDR3 is 12 residues. In germline, CDR1 is MNHNS, CDR2 SASEGT. V was trimmed by 1 base and J by 7 bases, leaving 7 bases between them. Here the CDR3 DNA reads TGTGCCAGCAGTGAAGGCAGGGGTGAAGCTTTCTTT. Residues: CASSEGRGEAFF.

This clone occurred a few times. The chain carries TRBV28 and TRBJ2-1; 8 nucleotides line up with TRBD1. This CDR3 is built from 13 residues. Germline V gives CDR1 MDHEN, CDR2 SYDVKM. V lost 7 bases and J lost 6; bases outside the gene matches: 5. CDR3 residues: CASKTGVANEQFF. In nucleotides, the CDR3 is TGTGCCAGCAAGACAGGGGTGGCCAATGAGCAGTTCTTC. The whole variable domain, remainder taken from reference TRBV28 and TRBJ2-1, is DVKVTQSSRYLVKRTGEKVFLECVQDMDHENMFWYRQDPGLGLRLIYFSYDVKMKEKGDIPEGYSVSREKKERFSLILESASTNQTSMYLCASKTGVANEQFFGPGTRLTVL.

This clone was observed a few times. The rearrangement links TRBV6-5 to TRBJ1-1; D is ambiguous. The CDR3 is made up of 12 amino acids. V was trimmed by 5 bases and J by 8 bases, leaving 12 bases between them. The germline CDR1 and CDR2 sequences are MNHEY and SVGAGI. Here the CDR3 reads CASSEPGKEAFF. CDR3 bases: TGTGCCAGCAGTGAGCCAGGAAAAGAAGCTTTCTTT.

Worth noting for this clone: This specimen includes other DNA sequences encoding the same CDR3. The V gene is TRBV5-1, the J gene TRBJ2-7, with 8 positions matching TRBD1. V was clipped by 5 bases and J by 4 bases; unmatched bases: 11. There are 15 residues in the CDR3. CDR1 is SGHRS and CDR2 is YFSETQ in the germline V gene. Here the CDR3 reads CASSLPGQGSYEQYF. The CDR3 DNA reads TGCGCCAGCAGTCTTCCCGGACAGGGTAGTTACGAGCAGTACTTC.

This chain uses TRBV7-8 with TRBJ2-3; D might be TRBD1 or TRBD2, each matching 5 bases. The V gene lost 6 bases and the J gene lost 1 base, with 17 bases spanning the gap. The CDR3 has 16 residues. Germline lookup yields CDR1 SGHVS and CDR2 FQNEAQ. The CDR3 region has the DNA TGTGCCAGCAGTCCCAGGGTGGGGCGGGGCACAGATACGCAGTATTTT. Its translation is CASSPRVGRGTDTQYF. Drawing the rest from reference TRBV7-8 and TRBJ2-3, the complete variable domain is GAGVSQSPRYKVAKRGQDVALRCDPISGHVSLFWYQQALGQGPEFLTYFQNEAQLDKSGLPSDRFFAERPEGSVSTLKIQRTQQEDSAVYLCASSPRVGRGTDTQYFGPGTRLTVL.

This clone came up a few times. The chain combines TRBV14 with TRBJ1-6; D not certain. The CDR3 length is 13 residues. Germline V gene sequence: CDR1 SGHDN, CDR2 FVKESK. With 1 base removed from V and 10 bases from J, the gap between germline ends came to 8 bases. The CDR3 coding sequence is TGTGCCAGCAGCCAAGGTGGTCGATCACCCCTCCACTTT. Residues: CASSQGGRSPLHF.

The chain carries TRBV5-1 and TRBJ1-2, with D unclear. The CDR3 contains 13 residues. V was cut by 4 bases and J by 1 base, with 8 bases left in between. In germline, CDR1 is SGHRS, CDR2 YFSETQ. CDR3 sequence (DNA): TGCGCCAGCAGCCGAGGTTATAACTATGGCTACACCTTC. Amino acid sequence: CASSRGYNYGYTF.

The chain joins TRBV19 to TRBJ2-5, with D possibly matching TRBD2 (6 bases). Germline loops: CDR1 LNHDA, CDR2 SQIVND (reference sequence). Between the trimmed V and J ends, which lost 7 bases and 2 bases, there was a span of 20 bases. The CDR3 extends over 16 amino acids. CDR3 sequence reads: CASTSRLAGSQETQYF. The DNA for the CDR3 is TGTGCCAGTACCTCCAGGCTGGCGGGGAGTCAAGAGACCCAGTACTTC.

The chain carries TRBV29-1 and TRBJ2-6, with TRBD1 identical over 8 bases. The length of the CDR3 is 17 residues. In germline, CDR1 is SQVTM, CDR2 ANQGSEA. Trimming cost V 5 bases and J 2 bases; bases outside gene matches: 11. The CDR3 DNA reads TGCAGCGTTTGGCCCCTACAGGGGGGACCTGGGGCCAACGTCCTGACTTTC. It encodes CSVWPLQGGPGANVLTF.

This clone turned up a few times. V usage is TRBV18 and J usage is TRBJ1-1; TRBD1 agrees at 7 bases. The V gene's germline CDR1 is KGHSH and CDR2 LQKENI. V shed 8 bases, J shed 3 bases, and the junction held 6 bases outside the gene matches. This CDR3 contains 13 residues. CDR3 nucleotides: TGTGCCAGCCGAACAGGGGAGGACACTGAAGCTTTCTTT. This gives the protein CASRTGEDTEAFF.

The chain carries TRBV18 and TRBJ1-4; D may be TRBD1 (6 bases). Germline V gene lookup returns CDR1 KGHSH and CDR2 LQKENI. This CDR3 comprises 15 residues. V lost 2 bases to trimming and J lost 6 bases, with 13 bases between them. The CDR3 region has the DNA TGTGCCAGCTCACCAGGACAGCCCAGGGATGAAAAACTGTTTTTT. Encoded protein: CASSPGQPRDEKLFF.

Of note for this clone: Other DNA sequences of this sample code for an identical CDR3. The CDR3 nucleotides are TGTGCCAGCAGTTACTCGATTGGAGGCACTGAAGCTTTCTTT. Its protein is CASSYSIGGTEAFF. The chain carries TRBV6-5 and TRBJ1-1; D unclear. The CDR3 has 14 amino acids. The V end lost 0 bases, the J end lost 4 bases, and 9 bases lay between the germline ends. Germline V gene data show CDR1 as MNHEY and CDR2 as SVGAGI.

This clone was seen a few times. This chain uses TRBV6-1 with TRBJ1-1; 7 bases agree with TRBD1. Germline assignment: CDR1 MNHNS and CDR2 SASEGT. V lost 3 bases, J lost 11 bases, and 3 bases stayed unmatched. CDR3 size: 11 residues. The CDR3 DNA follows: TGTGCCAGCAGTGATACAGGGGACGCTTTCTTT. Protein: CASSDTGDAFF.